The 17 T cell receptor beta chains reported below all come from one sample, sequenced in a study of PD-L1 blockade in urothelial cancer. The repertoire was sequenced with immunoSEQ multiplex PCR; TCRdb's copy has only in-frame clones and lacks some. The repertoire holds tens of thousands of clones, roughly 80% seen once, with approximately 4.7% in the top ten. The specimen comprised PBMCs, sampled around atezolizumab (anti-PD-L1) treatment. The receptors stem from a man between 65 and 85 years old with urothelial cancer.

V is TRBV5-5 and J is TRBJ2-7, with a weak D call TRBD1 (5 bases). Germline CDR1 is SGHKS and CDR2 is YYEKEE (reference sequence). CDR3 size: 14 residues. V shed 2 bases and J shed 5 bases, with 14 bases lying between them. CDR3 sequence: CASSLGQGRDEQYF. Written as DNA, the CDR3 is TGTGCCAGCAGCTTAGGGCAGGGTAGGGACGAGCAGTACTTC.

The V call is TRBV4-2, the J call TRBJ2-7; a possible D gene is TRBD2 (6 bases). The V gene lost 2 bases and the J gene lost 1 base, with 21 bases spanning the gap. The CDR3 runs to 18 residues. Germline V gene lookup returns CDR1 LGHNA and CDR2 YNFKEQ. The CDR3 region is CASSQSWREDLRSYEQYF. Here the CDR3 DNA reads TGTGCCAGCAGCCAATCTTGGAGGGAGGACCTAAGATCCTACGAGCAGTACTTC.

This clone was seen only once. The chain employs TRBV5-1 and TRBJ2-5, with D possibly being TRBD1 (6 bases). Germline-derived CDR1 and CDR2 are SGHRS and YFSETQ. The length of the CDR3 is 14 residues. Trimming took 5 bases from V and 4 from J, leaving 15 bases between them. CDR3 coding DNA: TGCGCCAGCAGTCGAGAACAGGGCAGAGAGACCCAGTACTTC. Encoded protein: CASSREQGRETQYF.

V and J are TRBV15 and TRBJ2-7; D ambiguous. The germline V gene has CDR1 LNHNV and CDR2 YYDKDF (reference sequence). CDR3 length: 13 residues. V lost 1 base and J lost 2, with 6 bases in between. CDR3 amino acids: CATSRVSAYEQYF. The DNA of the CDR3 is TGTGCCACCAGCAGAGTCTCGGCCTACGAGCAGTACTTC.

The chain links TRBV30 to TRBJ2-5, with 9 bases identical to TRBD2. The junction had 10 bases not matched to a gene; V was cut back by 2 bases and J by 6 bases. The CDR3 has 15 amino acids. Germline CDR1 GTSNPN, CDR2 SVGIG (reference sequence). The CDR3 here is CAWSIIAGDLKTQYF. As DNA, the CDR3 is TGTGCCTGGAGTATTATAGCGGGAGACTTGAAGACCCAGTACTTC.

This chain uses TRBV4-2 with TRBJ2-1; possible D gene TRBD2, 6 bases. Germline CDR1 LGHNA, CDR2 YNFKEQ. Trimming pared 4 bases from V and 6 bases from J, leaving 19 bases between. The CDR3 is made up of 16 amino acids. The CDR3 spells CASSPILGGTSNEQFF. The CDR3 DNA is TGTGCCAGCAGCCCGATACTTGGCGGGACCTCCAATGAGCAGTTCTTC.

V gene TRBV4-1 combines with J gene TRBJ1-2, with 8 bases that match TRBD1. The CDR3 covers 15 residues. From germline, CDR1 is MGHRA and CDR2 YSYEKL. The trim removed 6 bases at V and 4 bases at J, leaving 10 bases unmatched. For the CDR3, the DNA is TGCGCCAGCAGACCTGATACGGGACAGGTCTATGGCTACACCTTC. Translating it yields CASRPDTGQVYGYTF.

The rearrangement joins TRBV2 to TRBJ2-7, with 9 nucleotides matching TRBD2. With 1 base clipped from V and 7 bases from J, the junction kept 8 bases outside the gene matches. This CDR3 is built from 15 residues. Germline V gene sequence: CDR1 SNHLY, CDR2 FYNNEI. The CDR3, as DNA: TGTGCCAGCAGTGAAGTAGCGGGAGTTGTTCAGGAGCAGTACTTC. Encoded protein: CASSEVAGVVQEQYF.

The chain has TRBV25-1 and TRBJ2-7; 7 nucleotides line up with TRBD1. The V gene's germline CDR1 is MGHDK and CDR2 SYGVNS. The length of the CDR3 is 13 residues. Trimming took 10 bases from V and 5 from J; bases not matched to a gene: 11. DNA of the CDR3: TGTGCCACCTCGCGACAGGGTATAGACGAGCAGTACTTC. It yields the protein CATSRQGIDEQYF.

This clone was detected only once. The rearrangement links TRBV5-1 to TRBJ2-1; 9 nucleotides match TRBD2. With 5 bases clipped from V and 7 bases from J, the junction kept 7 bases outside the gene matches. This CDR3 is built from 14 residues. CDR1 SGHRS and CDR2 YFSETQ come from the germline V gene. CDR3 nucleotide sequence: TGCGCCAGCAGAGGTAGCGGGAGTATGAATGAGCAGTTCTTC. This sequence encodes CASRGSGSMNEQFF.

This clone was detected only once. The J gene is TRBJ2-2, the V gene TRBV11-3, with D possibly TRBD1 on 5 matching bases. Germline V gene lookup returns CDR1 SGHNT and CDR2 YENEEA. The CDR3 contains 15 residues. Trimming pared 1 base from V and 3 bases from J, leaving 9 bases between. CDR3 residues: CASSLGGADTGELFF. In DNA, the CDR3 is TGTGCCAGCAGCTTAGGTGGGGCGGACACCGGGGAGCTGTTTTTT.

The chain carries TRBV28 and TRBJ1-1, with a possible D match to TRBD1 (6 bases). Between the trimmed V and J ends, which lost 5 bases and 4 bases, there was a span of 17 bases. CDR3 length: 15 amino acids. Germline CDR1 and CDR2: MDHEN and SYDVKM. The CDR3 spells CASSVPDLGGTEAFF. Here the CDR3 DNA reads TGTGCCAGCAGTGTTCCGGACTTAGGGGGCACTGAAGCTTTCTTT.

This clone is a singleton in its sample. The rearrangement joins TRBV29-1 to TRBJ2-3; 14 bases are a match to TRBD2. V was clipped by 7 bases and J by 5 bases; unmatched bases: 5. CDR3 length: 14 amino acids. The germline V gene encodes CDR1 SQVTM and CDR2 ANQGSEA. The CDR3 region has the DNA TGCAGCGCTACAGGACTAGCGGGAGGAGATACGCAGTATTTT. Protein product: CSATGLAGGDTQYF.

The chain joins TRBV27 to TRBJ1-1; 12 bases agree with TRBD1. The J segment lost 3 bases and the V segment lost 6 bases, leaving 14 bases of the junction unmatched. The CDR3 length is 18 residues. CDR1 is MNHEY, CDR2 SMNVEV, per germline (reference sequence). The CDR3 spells CASRGKGDRGRLYTEAFF. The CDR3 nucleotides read TGTGCCAGCAGGGGGAAGGGGGACAGGGGGCGCCTGTACACTGAAGCTTTCTTT.

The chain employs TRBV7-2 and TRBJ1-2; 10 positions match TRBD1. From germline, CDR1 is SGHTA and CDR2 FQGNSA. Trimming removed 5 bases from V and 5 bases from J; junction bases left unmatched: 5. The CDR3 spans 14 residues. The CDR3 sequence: CASSTDRGAYGYTF. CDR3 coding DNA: TGTGCCAGCAGCACGGACAGGGGGGCTTATGGCTACACCTTC.

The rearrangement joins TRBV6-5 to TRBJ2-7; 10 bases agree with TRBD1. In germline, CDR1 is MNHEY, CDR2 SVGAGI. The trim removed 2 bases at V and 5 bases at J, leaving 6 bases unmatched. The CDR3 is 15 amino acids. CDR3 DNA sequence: TGTGCCAGCAGTTACACGGGACAGGGGTTGAACGAGCAGTACTTC. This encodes CASSYTGQGLNEQYF.

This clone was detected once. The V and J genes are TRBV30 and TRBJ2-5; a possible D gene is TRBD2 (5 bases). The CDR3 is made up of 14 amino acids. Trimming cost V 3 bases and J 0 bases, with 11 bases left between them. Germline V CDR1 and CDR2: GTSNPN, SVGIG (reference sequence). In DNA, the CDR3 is TGTGCCTGGAGAGCGGAGGTGTACCAAGAGACCCAGTACTTC. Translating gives CAWRAEVYQETQYF.